A single T cell receptor beta chain is shown here with its context. This entry belongs to a study of cytomegalovirus exposure and HLA in healthy donors. Clones were read by immunoSEQ multiplex PCR, and TCRdb kept only the in-frame ones, dropping some. The sample holds 90,000 to 150,000 clones, 88% seen once. The CDR3 length is 14 residues. Germline V gives CDR1 MNHNS, CDR2 SASEGT. Trimming stripped 4 bases from V and 4 bases from J, with 11 bases between. The V gene is TRBV6-1, the J gene TRBJ1-5; D not certain. This clonotype originated in a woman in her late teens or twenties in good health and CMV-seropositive. The sequencing input was PBMCs. The CDR3: CASSGLKENQPQHF. CDR3 DNA sequence: TGTGCCAGCAGTGGCCTAAAGGAGAATCAGCCCCAGCATTTT.